Below are 30 T cell receptor beta chains sequenced from a single sample in a study of blood T cell repertoires in COVID-19. Some clones are missing from TCRdb's copy, which holds only in-frame ones; the method was immunoSEQ multiplex PCR. The sample contains around 440,000 clones, roughly 88% of which appear only once. The sample consisted of peripheral blood. The receptors stem from a woman between 50 and 59 years old with COVID-19, enrolled during active disease.

CDR3 coding DNA: TGCGCCAGCAGCTTGGGACAGGCGTACCAAGAGACCCAGTACTTC. This encodes CASSLGQAYQETQYF. The rearrangement joins TRBV5-1 to TRBJ2-5, with D possibly being TRBD1 (6 bases). Germline CDR1 reads SGHRS; CDR2 reads YFSETQ. The CDR3 is 15 residues long. V was clipped by 0 bases and J by 0 bases, with 9 bases between them. Supplemented by reference TRBV5-1 and TRBJ2-5, the full variable domain reads KAGVTQTPRYLIKTRGQQVTLSCSPISGHRSVSWYQQTPGQGLQFLFEYFSETQRNKGNFPGRFSGRQFSNSRSEMNVSTLELGDSALYLCASSLGQAYQETQYFGPGTRLLVL.

The chain carries TRBV5-8 and TRBJ1-5; 8 positions agree with TRBD1. V shed 4 bases and J 5 bases; nucleotides not matched to a gene: 14. The CDR3 runs 17 residues. Germline V gene data show CDR1 as SGHTS and CDR2 as YDEGEE. Here the CDR3 reads CASSLDRGPTFDQPQHF. The CDR3 DNA reads as TGTGCCAGCAGCCTCGACAGGGGCCCTACCTTCGATCAGCCCCAGCATTTT.

J is TRBJ1-2 and V is TRBV5-6; 7 nucleotides line up with TRBD1. The CDR3 consists of 13 residues. The V gene end was trimmed by 4 bases and the J gene end by 8 bases; junction bases not matched to a gene: 8. The germline gives CDR1 SGHDT, CDR2 YYEEEE. CDR3 residues: CASSRQGWRGYTF. CDR3 nucleotides: TGTGCCAGCAGCCGACAGGGCTGGAGGGGCTACACCTTC.

This sequence joins TRBV4-2 and TRBJ2-3, with 7 bases fitting TRBD2. The J segment lost 4 bases and the V segment lost 1 base, leaving 8 bases of the junction unmatched. This CDR3 spans 16 amino acids. Germline V gene data show CDR1 as LGHNA and CDR2 as YNFKEQ. CDR3 nucleotide sequence: TGTGCCAGCAGCCAAGTGGGCGGGGGAGCCGCAGATACGCAGTATTTT. This sequence encodes CASSQVGGGAADTQYF.

This chain uses TRBV19 with TRBJ1-1; TRBD1 agrees at 7 bases. With 7 bases clipped from V and 3 bases from J, the junction kept 11 bases outside the gene matches. Germline assignment: CDR1 LNHDA and CDR2 SQIVND (reference sequence). The CDR3 extends over 15 amino acids. The CDR3 protein is CASNLPGGRYTEAFF. CDR3 in DNA: TGTGCCAGTAACCTTCCAGGGGGTCGGTACACTGAAGCTTTCTTT.

This chain links TRBV24-1 with TRBJ2-7; 10 bases align to TRBD1. The CDR3 loop spans 18 amino acids. J gave up 5 bases and V 10 bases, and 22 bases lay outside the gene matches. The germline V gene encodes CDR1 KGHDR and CDR2 SFDVKD. Here the CDR3 reads CATSQGTGDYFGLNEQYF. CDR3 bases: TGTGCCACGAGTCAAGGGACAGGGGATTATTTCGGTTTGAACGAGCAGTACTTC.

This chain connects TRBV19 to TRBJ2-7, with 7 nucleotides matching TRBD2. The germline CDR1 and CDR2 sequences are LNHDA and SQIVND (reference sequence). The CDR3 consists of 15 residues. V was clipped by 10 bases and J by 7 bases; unmatched bases: 19. CDR3 nucleotide sequence: TGTGCCACTTCCCCGGGGAGGACGGGGGGTAATGAGCAGTACTTC. It is translated as CATSPGRTGGNEQYF.

CDR3 residues: CAWRLDRWAGNEQYF. The CDR3 DNA sequence: TGTGCCTGGAGATTAGACAGGTGGGCAGGGAACGAGCAGTACTTC. The chain combines TRBV30 with TRBJ2-7; tentative D call: TRBD1 (6 bases). The CDR3 is made up of 15 amino acids. Germline CDR1 is GTSNPN and CDR2 is SVGIG (reference sequence). V lost 3 bases to trimming and J lost 5 bases, with 20 bases between them.

The J gene is TRBJ2-3, the V gene TRBV11-2; TRBD1 agrees at 7 bases. CDR1 is SGHAT, CDR2 FQNNGV, per germline. The CDR3 is 14 residues long. V shed 8 bases, J shed 8 bases, and the junction held 13 bases outside the gene matches. The chain's CDR3 is CASFVGRGMGTQYF. CDR3 coding DNA: TGTGCCAGCTTTGTAGGCAGGGGGATGGGTACGCAGTATTTT.

The chain links TRBV6-5 to TRBJ2-5; tentative D call: TRBD2 (6 bases). V lost 5 bases and J 5 bases, leaving 12 bases between the germline ends. Germline V lookup: CDR1 MNHEY, CDR2 SVGAGI. The CDR3 consists of 13 residues. CDR3 sequence (DNA): TGTGCCAGCAGTATTACAAGCGGGGAGACCCAGTACTTC. It yields the protein CASSITSGETQYF.

The sample holds one count of this clone. V is TRBV18 and J is TRBJ2-7; 11 nucleotides match TRBD2. The germline gives CDR1 KGHSH, CDR2 LQKENI. This CDR3 is 17 amino acids long. Trimming removed 3 bases from V and 6 bases from J; junction bases left unmatched: 13. Here the CDR3 reads CASSPLLGSGGASEQYF. The CDR3, as DNA: TGTGCCAGCTCACCCCTTTTAGGTAGCGGGGGGGCCAGCGAGCAGTACTTC.

The rearrangement uses TRBV27 and TRBJ1-5; 8 bases fit TRBD1. The CDR3 is 14 residues long. Germline values: CDR1 MNHEY, CDR2 SMNVEV (reference sequence). V was clipped by 6 bases and J by 5 bases; unmatched bases: 6. The CDR3: CASRRTGIYQPQHF. The CDR3 nucleotides read TGTGCCAGCAGACGGACAGGGATCTATCAGCCCCAGCATTTT.

V and J are TRBV6-5 and TRBJ2-7, with 10 bases identical to TRBD2. The CDR3 consists of 15 residues. The germline CDR1 and CDR2 sequences are MNHEY and SVGAGI. V lost 6 bases to trimming and J lost 6 bases; unmatched junction nucleotides: 11. CDR3 in amino acids: CASSRPGLASGEQYF. The CDR3, as DNA: TGTGCCAGCAGCCGCCCGGGACTAGCGTCGGGCGAGCAGTACTTC.

The gene calls are TRBV19 and TRBJ2-7; possibly TRBD2 for D (6 bases). CDR1 and CDR2 (germline): LNHDA, SQIVND (reference sequence). V was clipped by 9 bases and J by 9 bases, with 21 bases between them. This CDR3 is 13 amino acids long. The CDR3, as DNA: TGTGCCAGCGGAGGGACGGGGTGGCAAGGGCAGTACTTC. This encodes CASGGTGWQGQYF.

The rearrangement uses TRBV30 and TRBJ2-7; 8 nucleotides line up with TRBD2. After removal of 4 bases from V and 0 bases from J, the junction contained 5 bases not matched to a gene. Germline lookup yields CDR1 GTSNPN and CDR2 SVGIG (reference sequence). This CDR3 is built from 14 residues. The CDR3 region is CAWNSGAVSYEQYF. The CDR3 nucleotides read TGTGCCTGGAATAGCGGGGCCGTCTCCTACGAGCAGTACTTC. Filled out from reference TRBV30 and TRBJ2-7, the complete variable domain reads SQTIHQWPATLVQPVGSPLSLECTVEGTSNPNLYWYRQAAGRGLQLLFYSVGIGQISSEVPQNLSASRPQDRQFILSSKKLLLSDSGFYLCAWNSGAVSYEQYFGPGTRLTVT.

The CDR3 nucleotides are TGCAGTGCTAGTGCAGGGACTGAAGCTTTCTTT. It encodes CSASAGTEAFF. The rearrangement joins TRBV20-1 to TRBJ1-1; D is perhaps TRBD1 (5 bases). The CDR3 length is 11 residues. Germline values: CDR1 DFQATT, CDR2 SNEGSKA (reference sequence). V was cut by 3 bases and J by 5 bases, with 7 bases left in between.

The chain uses TRBV11-2 and TRBJ2-7, with a tentative D call TRBD1 (6 bases). Trimming shortened V by 4 bases and J by 2 bases, and 18 bases separated the two germline ends. CDR1 is SGHAT and CDR2 is FQNNGV in the germline V gene. The CDR3 is made up of 16 amino acids. The CDR3 nucleotides are TGTGCCAGCAGCTCCTTTCCCAGGGGCCGGACCTACGAGCAGTACTTC. Translating gives CASSSFPRGRTYEQYF.

The chain has TRBV7-3 and TRBJ1-1; no firm D call. Per germline, CDR1 SGHTA and CDR2 FQGTGA. Deletions cut 5 bases from V and 0 bases from J, with 19 bases between. This CDR3 region has 17 residues. CDR3 in amino acids: CASSPALSVTMNTEAFF. In DNA, the CDR3 is TGTGCCAGCAGCCCCGCACTCTCGGTTACCATGAACACTGAAGCTTTCTTT.

Written as DNA, the CDR3 is TGTGCCAGCAGCGTAGGCGGATACATGAACACTGAAGCTTTCTTT. Translated, it gives CASSVGGYMNTEAFF. V usage is TRBV9 and J usage is TRBJ1-1; D is uncertain. The CDR3 covers 15 residues. Between the trimmed V and J ends, which lost 0 bases and 0 bases, there was a span of 9 bases. Germline V gives CDR1 SGDLS, CDR2 YYNGEE.

The chain is built from TRBV6-6 and TRBJ2-7; D is unresolved. V was clipped by 2 bases and J by 4 bases, with 15 bases between them. CDR1 is MNHNY, CDR2 SVGAGI, per germline (reference sequence). The CDR3 is 15 amino acids. CDR3 region: CASSYAQQIRYEQYF. CDR3 coding DNA: TGTGCCAGCAGTTACGCTCAACAGATTCGATACGAGCAGTACTTC.

This clone is a singleton in its sample. The CDR3 reads CAWTTTGLYGYTF. CDR3 coding DNA: TGTGCCTGGACCACCACAGGGCTCTATGGCTACACCTTC. This chain links TRBV30 with TRBJ1-2; D is possibly TRBD1 (6 bases). CDR3 length: 13 residues. Germline values: CDR1 GTSNPN, CDR2 SVGIG (reference sequence). Trimming stripped 4 bases from V and 4 bases from J, with 13 bases between.

The chain links TRBV5-4 to TRBJ2-3; the D is unclear. CDR1 is SGHNT and CDR2 is YYREEE in the germline V gene (reference sequence). V was clipped by 4 bases and J by 3 bases, with 12 bases between them. The CDR3 consists of 14 residues. DNA of the CDR3: TGTGCCAGCAGCCAAACAGTTTCAACAGATACGCAGTATTTT. Translated, it gives CASSQTVSTDTQYF.

The chain has TRBV28 and TRBJ1-4; D gene uncertain. The CDR3 runs 11 residues. Germline loops: CDR1 MDHEN, CDR2 SYDVKM. V lost 6 bases and J lost 8, with 7 bases in between. The CDR3 bases are TGTGCCAGCAGCCCACGGGAAAAACTGTTTTTT. Its protein product is CASSPREKLFF.

This rearrangement joins TRBV5-6 to TRBJ1-2, with D possibly matching TRBD1 (5 bases). Germline V gene lookup returns CDR1 SGHDT and CDR2 YYEEEE. V lost 2 bases, J lost 8 bases, and 7 bases lay in between. The CDR3 totals 11 residues. CDR3 nucleotide sequence: TGTGCCAGCAGCTTCAGGGCCGGCTACACCTTC. Protein product: CASSFRAGYTF.

The chain couples TRBV3-1 (or the pseudogene TRBV3-2) to TRBJ2-7, with 7 nucleotides matching TRBD1. This CDR3 spans 13 amino acids. V trimming: 8 bases; J trimming: 1 base; junction bases outside the gene matches: 5. In germline, CDR1 is LGHDT, CDR2 YNNKEL (reference sequence). The CDR3 DNA sequence: TGTGCCAGCGGAGACAGGGCATCCTACGAGCAGTACTTC. Its protein product is CASGDRASYEQYF.

The chain carries TRBV9 and TRBJ2-1; 14 positions agree with TRBD2. The CDR3 has 15 amino acids. In germline, CDR1 is SGDLS, CDR2 YYNGEE. The V segment lost 3 bases and the J segment 6 bases; nucleotides outside the gene matches: 2. CDR3 residues: CASSATSGGANEQFF. For the CDR3, the DNA is TGTGCCAGCAGCGCGACTAGCGGGGGGGCCAATGAGCAGTTCTTC.

In its sample, this clone was seen once. The chain links TRBV27 to TRBJ2-4, with D maybe TRBD2 (6 bases). The CDR3 contains 13 residues. V was cut by 7 bases and J by 6 bases, with 13 bases left in between. Germline V lookup: CDR1 MNHEY, CDR2 SMNVEV (reference sequence). CDR3 sequence reads: CASTGRDSNIQYF. The CDR3, as DNA: TGTGCCAGCACGGGCCGGGACTCAAACATTCAGTACTTC.

The rearrangement links TRBV18 to TRBJ2-1, with 8 bases matching TRBD2. This CDR3 spans 17 amino acids. V shed 4 bases and J 0 bases; nucleotides not matched to a gene: 8. Germline assignment: CDR1 KGHSH and CDR2 LQKENI. The CDR3 region is CASSLSGGSSSYNEQFF. The CDR3 DNA follows: TGTGCCAGCTCACTCAGCGGGGGCTCAAGCTCCTACAATGAGCAGTTCTTC.

The chain combines TRBV30 with TRBJ1-1; D unresolved. Germline V gene lookup returns CDR1 GTSNPN and CDR2 SVGIG (reference sequence). V was shortened by 8 bases and J by 7 bases, with 8 bases between the two germline ends. This CDR3 comprises 9 residues. CDR3 in amino acids: CAAGGEAFF. CDR3 bases: TGTGCCGCGGGAGGTGAAGCTTTCTTT.

This sequence joins TRBV6-6 and TRBJ1-2, with 7 nucleotides matching TRBD1. CDR1 MNHNY and CDR2 SVGAGI come from the germline V gene (reference sequence). V gave up 2 bases and J gave up 4 bases; unmatched junction bases: 4. The CDR3 spans 14 residues. The CDR3 DNA is TGTGCCAGCAGTTACCCGGGACAGATCTATGGCTACACCTTC. Protein product: CASSYPGQIYGYTF.